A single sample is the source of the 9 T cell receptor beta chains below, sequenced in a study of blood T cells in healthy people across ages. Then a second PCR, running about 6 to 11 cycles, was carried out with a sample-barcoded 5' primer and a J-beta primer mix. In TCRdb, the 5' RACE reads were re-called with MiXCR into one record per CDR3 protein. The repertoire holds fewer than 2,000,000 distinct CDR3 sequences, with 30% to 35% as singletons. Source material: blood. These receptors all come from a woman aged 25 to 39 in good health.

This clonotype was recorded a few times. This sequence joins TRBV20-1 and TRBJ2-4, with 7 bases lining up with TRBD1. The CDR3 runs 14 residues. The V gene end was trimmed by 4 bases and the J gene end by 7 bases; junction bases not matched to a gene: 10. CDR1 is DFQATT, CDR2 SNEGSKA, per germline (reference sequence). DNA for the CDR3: TGCAGTGCTACCGACGAGGGGGCTGGGAACATTCAGTACTTC. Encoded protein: CSATDEGAGNIQYF.

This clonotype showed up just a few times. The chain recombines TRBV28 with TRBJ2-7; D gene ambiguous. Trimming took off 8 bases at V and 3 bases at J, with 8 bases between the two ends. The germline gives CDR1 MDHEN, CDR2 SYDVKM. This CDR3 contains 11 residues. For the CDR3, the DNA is TGTGCCAGCTTGAGTCTCTACGAGCAGTACTTC. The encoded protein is CASLSLYEQYF.

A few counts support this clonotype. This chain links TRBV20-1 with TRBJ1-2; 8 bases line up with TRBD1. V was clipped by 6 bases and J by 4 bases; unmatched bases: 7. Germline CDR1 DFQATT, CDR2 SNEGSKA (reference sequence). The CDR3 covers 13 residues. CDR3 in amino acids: CSALTGVGYGYTF. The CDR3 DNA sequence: TGCAGTGCCCTGACAGGGGTAGGCTATGGCTACACCTTC.

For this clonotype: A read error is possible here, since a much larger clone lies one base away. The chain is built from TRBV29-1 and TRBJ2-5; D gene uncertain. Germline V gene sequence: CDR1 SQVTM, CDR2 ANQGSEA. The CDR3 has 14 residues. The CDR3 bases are TGCAGCGTTGAGTTGATGGGGTACCAAGAGGCCCAGTACTTC. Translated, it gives CSVELMGYQEAQYF.

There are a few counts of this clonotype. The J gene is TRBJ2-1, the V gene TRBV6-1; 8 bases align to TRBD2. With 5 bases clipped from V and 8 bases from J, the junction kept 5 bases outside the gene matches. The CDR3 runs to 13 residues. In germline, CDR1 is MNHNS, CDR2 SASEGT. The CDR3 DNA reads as TGTGCCAGCAGTTACCCGACTAGCGATGAGCAGTTCTTC. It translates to CASSYPTSDEQFF.

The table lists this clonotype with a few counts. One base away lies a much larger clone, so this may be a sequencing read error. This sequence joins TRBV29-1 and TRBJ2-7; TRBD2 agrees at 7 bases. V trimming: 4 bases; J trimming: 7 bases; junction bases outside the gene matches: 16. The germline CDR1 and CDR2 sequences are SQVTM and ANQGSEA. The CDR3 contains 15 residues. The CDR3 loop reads CSVASRLAPRGEQYF. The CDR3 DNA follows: TGCAGCGTTGCCTCACGACTAGCCCCTAGGGGTGAGCAGTACTTC.

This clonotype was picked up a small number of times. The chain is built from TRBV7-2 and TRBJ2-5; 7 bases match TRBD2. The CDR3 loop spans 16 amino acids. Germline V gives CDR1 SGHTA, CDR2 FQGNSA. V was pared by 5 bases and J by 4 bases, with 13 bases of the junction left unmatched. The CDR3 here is CASSGVVGGRGETQYF. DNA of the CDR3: TGTGCCAGCAGCGGAGTAGTGGGCGGGAGAGGAGAGACCCAGTACTTC.

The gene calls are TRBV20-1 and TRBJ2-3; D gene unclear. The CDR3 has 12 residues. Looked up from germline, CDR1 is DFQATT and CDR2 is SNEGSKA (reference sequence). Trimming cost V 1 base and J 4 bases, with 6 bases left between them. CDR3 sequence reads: CSARGPADTQYF. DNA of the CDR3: TGCAGTGCTAGAGGCCCGGCAGATACGCAGTATTTT.

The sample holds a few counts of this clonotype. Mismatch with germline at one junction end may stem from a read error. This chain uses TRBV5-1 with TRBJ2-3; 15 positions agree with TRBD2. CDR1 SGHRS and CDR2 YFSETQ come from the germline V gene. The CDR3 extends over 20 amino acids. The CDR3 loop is CAGSLGLAGGSRRGTDTQYF. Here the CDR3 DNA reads TGCGCCGGCAGCTTAGGACTAGCGGGAGGGAGCCGGAGAGGCACAGATACGCAGTATTTT.